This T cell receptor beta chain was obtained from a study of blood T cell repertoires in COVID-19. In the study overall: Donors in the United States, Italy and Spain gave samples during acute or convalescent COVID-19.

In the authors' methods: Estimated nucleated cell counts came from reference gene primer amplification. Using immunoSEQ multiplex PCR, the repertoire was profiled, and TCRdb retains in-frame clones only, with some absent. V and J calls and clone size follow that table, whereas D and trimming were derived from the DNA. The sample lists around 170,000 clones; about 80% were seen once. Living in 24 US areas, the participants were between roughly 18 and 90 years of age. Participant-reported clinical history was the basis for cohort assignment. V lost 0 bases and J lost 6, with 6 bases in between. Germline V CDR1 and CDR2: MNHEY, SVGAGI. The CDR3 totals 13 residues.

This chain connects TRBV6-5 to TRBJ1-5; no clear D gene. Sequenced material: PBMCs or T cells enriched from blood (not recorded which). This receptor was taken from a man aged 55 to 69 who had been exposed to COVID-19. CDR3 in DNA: TGTGCCAGCAGTTACTCTCTATCTCAGCCCCAGCATTTT. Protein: CASSYSLSQPQHF.